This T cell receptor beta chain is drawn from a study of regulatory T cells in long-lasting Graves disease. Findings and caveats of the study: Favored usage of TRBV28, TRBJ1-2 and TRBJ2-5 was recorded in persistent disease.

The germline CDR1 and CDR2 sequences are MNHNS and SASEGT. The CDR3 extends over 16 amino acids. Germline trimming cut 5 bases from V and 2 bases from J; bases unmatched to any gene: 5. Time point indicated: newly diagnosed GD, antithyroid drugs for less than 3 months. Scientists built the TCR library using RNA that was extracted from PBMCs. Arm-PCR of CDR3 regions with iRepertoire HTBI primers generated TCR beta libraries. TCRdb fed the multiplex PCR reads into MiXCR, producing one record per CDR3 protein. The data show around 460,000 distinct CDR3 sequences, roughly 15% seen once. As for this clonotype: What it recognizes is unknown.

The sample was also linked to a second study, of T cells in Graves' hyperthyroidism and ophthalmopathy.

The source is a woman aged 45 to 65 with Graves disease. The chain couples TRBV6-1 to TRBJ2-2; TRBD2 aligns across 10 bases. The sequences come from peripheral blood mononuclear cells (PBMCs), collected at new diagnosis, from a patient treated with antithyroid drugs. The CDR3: CASSIRTSGNTGELFF. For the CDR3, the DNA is TGTGCCAGCAGTATTCGGACTAGCGGAAACACCGGGGAGCTGTTTTTT.